This T cell receptor (beta chain) derives from a study of vaccination effects on CD4 cells after COVID-19. The overall study: Participants were given two doses of BNT162b2 or mRNA-1273 vaccine.

This clone was observed a few times. Its antigen is as yet unknown. Sequencing used immunoSEQ multiplex PCR; TCRdb keeps in-frame clones, though not all of them. The top ten clones hold about a sixth of a sample with some 40,000 clones, about three quarters of them seen once. Germline V gene data show CDR1 as SGHTA and CDR2 as FQGNSA. This CDR3 is built from 17 residues. V lost 5 bases to trimming and J lost 4 bases, with 23 bases between them. With the ViraFEST assay, the study expanded antigen-specific CD4+ T cells using viral peptide pools, then sequenced them. CD4+ T cell isolation took place after 10 days of culture. Infection with SARS-CoV-2 occurred in the person between March and December 2020, and PCR confirmed it.

This sequence was found in a human donor who had a prior SARS-CoV-2 infection. The chain carries TRBV7-2 and TRBJ1-1, with D perhaps matching TRBD1 (5 bases). Sequencing used CD4+ T cells from PBMCs cultured with HCoV-NL63 spike peptides, obtained before COVID-19 vaccination. The CDR3 protein is CASSAVILNEGVTEAFF. CDR3 bases: TGTGCCAGCAGCGCAGTCATTTTAAACGAAGGGGTCACTGAAGCTTTCTTT.